The source of this T cell receptor (beta chain) is a study of T cell responses to AZD1222 COVID-19 vaccine. Study results and limitations: The donor group comprised mostly white British people and more females; the analysis possibly underestimated clonal diversity. The span of vaccine-associated CD4 TCRs extended across spike, with dominance at 160-218 and 743-854.

Repertoires were generated with immunoSEQ multiplex PCR, while TCRdb's copy carries only in-frame clones and drops some. The table has 120,000 or so clones, approximately 90% seen once; the top ten hold roughly 10%. This clone has a single count. The target antigen is unknown. The sequence came from an adult in good health. The input for sequencing was peripheral blood, taken on day 0 of MenACWY control vaccination.

The CDR3 DNA is TGTGCCATCAGTGAGTCAGGGAGTTCGGTCTCTGAAGCTTTCTTT. It codes for CAISESGSSVSEAFF. V usage is TRBV10-3 and J usage is TRBJ1-1, with D uncertain. Trimming cost V 0 bases and J 6 bases, with 14 bases left between them. The CDR3 runs 15 residues. Germline V gene data show CDR1 as ENHRY and CDR2 as SYGVKD.